The 15 T cell receptor beta chains presented below share a single source sample, sequenced in a study of T cells in Graves' hyperthyroidism and ophthalmopathy. RNA transcripts gave rise to amplified TCR beta CDR3 regions. TCR CDR3 regions were first amplified by RT-PCR with HTBI primers. TCRdb processed the multiplex PCR reads anew with MiXCR; each CDR3 protein has one entry. The sample yields fewer than 450,000 distinct CDR3 sequences, 11% to 15% seen once. Sample: blood. Every receptor here comes from a man between 50 and 59 years old with Graves' ophthalmopathy.

This clonotype appeared many times. V usage is TRBV2 and J usage is TRBJ2-1, with TRBD1 identical over 8 bases. The CDR3 runs 12 residues. V shed 7 bases and J 12 bases; nucleotides not matched to a gene: 8. Germline CDR1 SNHLY, CDR2 FYNNEI. The CDR3 spells CASKYDRGPQFF. The DNA of the CDR3 is TGTGCCAGCAAATACGACAGGGGACCGCAGTTCTTC.

In its sample, this clonotype was seen many times. The chain joins TRBV20-1 to TRBJ2-1, with 7 bases aligning to TRBD2. Germline CDR1 and CDR2: DFQATT and SNEGSKA (reference sequence). V was clipped by 3 bases and J by 1 base; unmatched bases: 18. This CDR3 spans 19 amino acids. The CDR3 DNA reads as TGCAGTGCTAGGGTGGTCGGGGGGAAGACCAAGGTATCCTACAATGAGCAGTTCTTC. Amino acids: CSARVVGGKTKVSYNEQFF.

This clonotype occurred many times. This rearrangement joins TRBV12-3 or TRBV12-4 to TRBJ1-2; D perhaps matches TRBD1 (6 bases). Trimming shortened V by 6 bases and J by 5 bases, and 22 bases separated the two germline ends. This CDR3 is built from 16 residues. The CDR3 DNA reads as TGTGCCAGCAGACCAACCGGTGCGGGGGCGGAATATGGCTACACCTTC. It yields the protein CASRPTGAGAEYGYTF.

The V call is TRBV11-2, the J call TRBJ2-1, with a possible D match to TRBD2 (6 bases). This CDR3 contains 14 residues. Trimming took 4 bases from V and 3 from J, leaving 10 bases between them. CDR1 is SGHAT and CDR2 is FQNNGV in the germline V gene. The CDR3: CASSSPGSYNEQFF. As DNA, the CDR3 is TGTGCCAGCAGCTCCCCCGGGAGCTACAATGAGCAGTTCTTC.

As regards this clonotype: Compared with germline, one end of the junction differs, possibly owing to a read error. The CDR3 protein is CAGSSAVAKNIQYF. The CDR3 DNA is TGTGCCGGCAGTTCGGCAGTAGCCAAAAACATTCAGTACTTC. This chain uses TRBV12-3 or TRBV12-4 with TRBJ2-4; no clear D. This CDR3 has 14 residues.

This clonotype was picked up a small number of times. The chain carries TRBV9 and TRBJ2-2, with 8 bases that match TRBD2. This CDR3 has 15 amino acids. Unmatched junction bases numbered 6, after V lost 2 bases and J lost 6 bases. Looked up from germline, CDR1 is SGDLS and CDR2 is YYNGEE. This CDR3 is CASSVGRAGAGELFF. The CDR3 nucleotides read TGTGCCAGCAGCGTCGGTCGAGCGGGAGCCGGGGAGCTGTTTTTT. The whole variable domain, remainder taken from reference TRBV9 and TRBJ2-2, is DSGVTQTPKHLITATGQRVTLRCSPRSGDLSVYWYQQSLDQGLQFLIQYYNGEERAKGNILERFSAQQFPDLHSELNLSSLELGDSALYFCASSVGRAGAGELFFGEGSRLTVL.

This clonotype was counted at least ten times. This sequence joins TRBV20-1 and TRBJ1-2, with 7 bases aligning to TRBD1. V lost 1 base, J lost 6 bases, and 14 bases stayed unmatched. CDR1 and CDR2 from the germline V gene are DFQATT and SNEGSKA (reference sequence). The length of the CDR3 is 16 residues. The CDR3 here is CSARAVGGGAWHGYTF. The CDR3 DNA reads TGCAGTGCTAGAGCAGTTGGAGGGGGCGCTTGGCATGGCTACACCTTC.

Many counts were recorded for this clonotype. The chain is built from TRBV7-3 and TRBJ2-3; a possible D gene is TRBD2 (6 bases). CDR3 length: 15 residues. V lost 5 bases, J lost 7 bases, and 19 bases lay in between. Germline lookup yields CDR1 SGHTA and CDR2 FQGTGA. CDR3 DNA: TGTGCCAGCAGCGAAAGACTAGGGCGTATGAATACGCAGTATTTT. It is translated as CASSERLGRMNTQYF.

This clonotype was found many times. This rearrangement joins TRBV11-2 to TRBJ2-2; 14 bases align to TRBD2. The CDR3 is 16 amino acids. V dropped 5 bases and J dropped 8; count of bases not matched to a gene: 7. CDR1 and CDR2 (germline): SGHAT, FQNNGV. The CDR3: CASSDGLAGGVGELFF. For the CDR3, the DNA is TGTGCCAGCAGCGACGGACTAGCGGGAGGAGTGGGGGAGCTGTTTTTT.

V gene TRBV14 combines with J gene TRBJ2-2; no clear D. CDR3 size: 12 residues. CDR1 SGHDN and CDR2 FVKESK come from the germline V gene. The germline V and J ends were trimmed by 4 bases and 6 bases, with 6 bases remaining between them. The CDR3 is CASSPYPGELFF. In DNA, the CDR3 is TGTGCCAGCAGCCCTTACCCCGGGGAGCTGTTTTTT.

This clonotype was observed many times. The gene calls are TRBV5-1 and TRBJ1-1, with D perhaps matching TRBD1 (6 bases). This CDR3 has 14 amino acids. CDR1 and CDR2 from the germline V gene are SGHRS and YFSETQ. Deletions cut 0 bases from V and 3 bases from J, with 9 bases between. The CDR3 loop reads CASSLEGVDTEAFF. CDR3 DNA sequence: TGCGCCAGCAGCTTGGAGGGGGTAGACACTGAAGCTTTCTTT.

This chain's CDR3 is CASSLGFGQGTLNTEAFF. The CDR3 DNA reads TGTGCCAGCAGCTTAGGGTTTGGGCAGGGGACACTGAACACTGAAGCTTTCTTT. This chain joins TRBV7-2 and TRBJ1-1, with D maybe TRBD1 (6 bases). Germline assignment: CDR1 SGHTA and CDR2 FQGNSA. The V end lost 1 base, the J end lost 0 bases, and 18 bases lay between the germline ends. This CDR3 is built from 18 residues.

This clonotype has at least ten counts. This rearrangement joins TRBV5-6 to TRBJ1-1, with a possible D match to TRBD1 (5 bases). From germline, CDR1 is SGHDT and CDR2 YYEEEE. There are 13 residues in the CDR3. V lost 3 bases and J 6 bases, leaving 12 bases between the germline ends. As DNA, the CDR3 is TGTGCCAGCAGCTGGGGACCTATCGCTGAAGCTTTCTTT. Amino acids: CASSWGPIAEAFF.

This clonotype came up many times. This chain uses TRBV2 with TRBJ1-1; D not resolved. CDR3 length: 14 amino acids. CDR1 and CDR2 (germline): SNHLY, FYNNEI. Trimming took off 3 bases at V and 1 base at J, with 9 bases between the two ends. The CDR3 DNA is TGTGCCAGCAGTGACGAGGGAAGGAACACTGAAGCTTTCTTT. Residues: CASSDEGRNTEAFF.

The chain couples TRBV4-2 to TRBJ2-7, with D tentatively TRBD1 or TRBD2 (5 bases each). Germline values: CDR1 LGHNA, CDR2 YNFKEQ. The CDR3 length is 14 residues. Deletions cut 3 bases from V and 2 bases from J, with 11 bases between. The CDR3: CASSHRQGAYEQYF. CDR3 nucleotides: TGTGCCAGCAGCCACCGGCAGGGAGCCTACGAGCAGTACTTC.